Each of the 27 T cell receptor beta chains below was sequenced from the same sample in a study of OX40 agonist ivuxolimab in advanced cancers. The assay was immunoSEQ multiplex PCR, and TCRdb's table has in-frame clones only and misses some. The sample includes around 72,000 clones, 75% to 90% of them seen just once. Sequenced material: CD4+ or CD8+ T cells sorted from blood, taken in a trial of the OX40 agonist ivuxolimab. These receptors all come from an adult with an advanced solid tumor such as melanoma, head and neck, liver or kidney cancer.

The rearrangement joins TRBV7-2 to TRBJ1-4, with 9 bases that match TRBD1. The CDR3 has 14 residues. With V trimmed by 6 bases and J by 7 bases, 6 bases remained unmatched. Germline-derived CDR1 and CDR2 are SGHTA and FQGNSA. The chain's CDR3 is CASRATGGSEKLFF. The CDR3 coding sequence is TGTGCCAGCAGGGCGACAGGGGGTAGTGAAAAACTGTTTTTT.

The CDR3 nucleotides read TGCGCCAGCAGCTTTGGGACTAGCGGTCAAGAGACCCAGTACTTC. This gives the protein CASSFGTSGQETQYF. The gene calls are TRBV5-1 and TRBJ2-5; 11 bases are a match to TRBD2. The V and J ends lost 2 bases and 2 bases, in that order; junction bases with no gene match: 2. Germline CDR1 SGHRS, CDR2 YFSETQ. The CDR3 sequence is 15 residues long.

The chain uses TRBV5-1 and TRBJ1-1; 8 bases agree with TRBD1. V gave up 3 bases and J gave up 1 base; unmatched junction bases: 8. The CDR3 is 16 residues long. CDR1 and CDR2 (germline): SGHRS, YFSETQ. The CDR3 DNA sequence: TGCGCCAGCAGCTCCAGGACAGGGAGGGAGAACACTGAAGCTTTCTTT. Protein: CASSSRTGRENTEAFF.

CDR3 bases: TGTGCCAGCTCACCACTAGGGCGATCAGATACGCAGTATTTT. Translated: CASSPLGRSDTQYF. The V gene is TRBV18, the J gene TRBJ2-3; D is unresolved. Trimming removed 1 base at V and 4 bases at J, with 9 bases between. The CDR3 contains 14 residues. CDR1 is KGHSH, CDR2 LQKENI, per germline.

The chain carries TRBV5-6 and TRBJ1-5, with a possible D match to TRBD1 (5 bases). Per germline, CDR1 SGHDT and CDR2 YYEEEE. CDR3 length equals 15 residues. V was trimmed by 2 bases and J by 4 bases, leaving 13 bases between them. The CDR3 DNA follows: TGTGCCAGCAGCTTCCTCGGGGCAGGGAATCAGCCCCAGCATTTT. Its translation is CASSFLGAGNQPQHF.

Written as DNA, the CDR3 is TGTGCCAGCAGTGAAGCGGGACACTATACTAACTATGGCTACACCTTC. This translates into CASSEAGHYTNYGYTF. The V gene is TRBV6-1, the J gene TRBJ1-2; possible D gene TRBD1, 6 bases. The V and J ends lost 0 bases and 0 bases respectively, with 11 bases between them. This CDR3 is 16 amino acids long. Per germline, CDR1 MNHNS and CDR2 SASEGT.

V is TRBV28 and J is TRBJ1-6; possibly TRBD1 for D (6 bases). Germline V CDR1 and CDR2: MDHEN, SYDVKM. V lost 2 bases to trimming and J lost 9 bases, with 11 bases between them. The length of the CDR3 is 14 residues. For the CDR3, the DNA is TGTGCCAGCAGTTTACCGGGGGCTGGTTCACCCCTCCACTTT. Its translation is CASSLPGAGSPLHF.

This clone was recorded only once. The chain couples TRBV5-4 to TRBJ1-1; 7 nucleotides align to TRBD1. Germline V CDR1 and CDR2: SGHNT, YYREEE (reference sequence). CDR3 size: 13 residues. J gave up 6 bases and V 3 bases, and 5 bases lay outside the gene matches. CDR3 protein: CASSSQTGSEAFF. The CDR3 coding sequence is TGTGCCAGCAGCTCCCAGACAGGGTCTGAAGCTTTCTTT.

The chain joins TRBV18 to TRBJ2-5; D gene uncertain. The germline V and J ends were trimmed by 3 bases and 4 bases, with 15 bases remaining between them. This CDR3 is built from 15 residues. CDR1 is KGHSH, CDR2 LQKENI, per germline. CDR3 coding DNA: TGTGCCAGCTCACCTCAACGCAGGATGGTAGAGACCCAGTACTTC. This encodes CASSPQRRMVETQYF.

The CDR3 spells CASSDWATDLDYEQYF. In DNA, the CDR3 is TGTGCCAGCAGTGATTGGGCGACAGACCTAGACTACGAGCAGTACTTC. V gene TRBV2 combines with J gene TRBJ2-7, with a tentative D call TRBD1 (5 bases). Trimming took 3 bases from V and 3 from J, leaving 18 bases between them. The CDR3 length is 16 residues. Germline V CDR1 and CDR2: SNHLY, FYNNEI.

The chain recombines TRBV28 with TRBJ1-3; 9 bases agree with TRBD1. CDR3 length equals 14 residues. With V trimmed by 5 bases and J by 6 bases, 5 bases remained unmatched. Germline lookup yields CDR1 MDHEN and CDR2 SYDVKM. The CDR3 sequence: CASSRDRVENTIYF. In DNA form, the CDR3 reads TGTGCCAGCAGTCGGGACAGGGTGGAAAACACCATATATTTT. The full variable domain, rest sourced from reference TRBV28 and TRBJ1-3, is DVKVTQSSRYLVKRTGEKVFLECVQDMDHENMFWYRQDPGLGLRLIYFSYDVKMKEKGDIPEGYSVSREKKERFSLILESASTNQTSMYLCASSRDRVENTIYFGEGSWLTVV.

V is TRBV28 and J is TRBJ2-5, with 7 bases aligning to TRBD2. With 2 bases clipped from V and 2 bases from J, the junction kept 8 bases outside the gene matches. CDR3 length equals 16 residues. Per the germline V gene, CDR1 is MDHEN and CDR2 is SYDVKM. This CDR3 is CASSLGREWGQETQYF. The CDR3 DNA reads TGTGCCAGCAGTTTAGGGCGGGAGTGGGGGCAAGAGACCCAGTACTTC.

This clone was seen just once. The CDR3 loop reads CASSFGGTYNSPLHF. The CDR3 nucleotides are TGTGCCAGCAGTTTCGGGGGGACCTATAATTCACCCCTCCACTTT. The genes are TRBV28 and TRBJ1-6; D is perhaps TRBD1 (5 bases). Trimming left V 3 bases short and J 2 bases short, with 8 bases between. This CDR3 has 15 residues. Per germline, CDR1 MDHEN and CDR2 SYDVKM.

This rearrangement joins TRBV6-1 to TRBJ2-1; D possibly matches TRBD1 or TRBD2 (6 bases each). Trimming stripped 4 bases from V and 2 bases from J, with 12 bases between. In germline, CDR1 is MNHNS, CDR2 SASEGT. This CDR3 is built from 15 residues. CDR3 sequence: CASSGQGGPYNEQFF. The CDR3 DNA reads as TGTGCCAGCAGTGGCCAAGGGGGGCCCTACAATGAGCAGTTCTTC.

The chain couples TRBV7-4 to TRBJ1-2; D unclear. V lost 5 bases, J lost 1 base, and 8 bases lay in between. The germline V gene encodes CDR1 SGHVT and CDR2 SQSDAQ. This CDR3 spans 13 amino acids. The CDR3 spells CASSPGNNYGYTF. In DNA form, the CDR3 reads TGTGCCAGCAGCCCGGGAAATAACTATGGCTACACCTTC.

CDR3 DNA: TGCGCCAGCAGCTTTGCGGGGGGCGTCTACGAGCAGTACTTC. This codes for CASSFAGGVYEQYF. J is TRBJ2-7 and V is TRBV5-1; TRBD2 aligns across 8 bases. Trimming cost V 2 bases and J 3 bases; bases outside gene matches: 4. CDR1 and CDR2 (germline): SGHRS, YFSETQ. The CDR3 covers 14 residues.

V usage is TRBV29-1 and J usage is TRBJ2-5; 8 bases align to TRBD1. Germline-derived CDR1 and CDR2 are SQVTM and ANQGSEA. The CDR3 contains 11 residues. Germline trimming cut 6 bases from V and 5 bases from J; bases unmatched to any gene: 2. The CDR3 here is CSVDRVETQYF. As DNA, the CDR3 is TGCAGCGTGGACAGGGTTGAGACCCAGTACTTC.

V gene TRBV7-2 combines with J gene TRBJ1-2, with D perhaps TRBD1 (5 bases). The V gene's germline CDR1 is SGHTA and CDR2 FQGNSA. The CDR3 length is 13 residues. V was cut by 5 bases and J by 8 bases, with 15 bases left in between. In DNA, the CDR3 is TGTGCCAGCAGCCATGACAGATTGCTAGGCTACACCTTC. It is translated as CASSHDRLLGYTF.

Written as DNA, the CDR3 is TGTGCCAGCAGGTTCACAACCGGGACAGGGGCAACCGGGGAGCTGTTTTTT. Translating it yields CASRFTTGTGATGELFF. The chain has TRBV11-2 and TRBJ2-2; 10 positions match TRBD1. The junction had 12 bases not matched to a gene; V was cut back by 6 bases and J by 5 bases. The CDR3 runs to 17 residues. Germline lookup yields CDR1 SGHAT and CDR2 FQNNGV.

This chain joins TRBV6-1 and TRBJ2-7; the match to TRBD1 covers 11 bases. Germline trimming cut 7 bases from V and 4 bases from J; bases unmatched to any gene: 6. Germline assignment: CDR1 MNHNS and CDR2 SASEGT. The CDR3 runs to 14 residues. DNA for the CDR3: TGTGCCAGCATCCGGACAGGGGGCATTTACGAGCAGTACTTC. This translates into CASIRTGGIYEQYF.

The V and J genes are TRBV5-1 and TRBJ2-3, with 8 bases lining up with TRBD2. Per the germline V gene, CDR1 is SGHRS and CDR2 is YFSETQ. The ends lost 3 bases at V and 12 bases at J; junction bases unmatched: 6. The CDR3 spans 12 residues. DNA for the CDR3: TGCGCCAGCAGCTCACCGGGACTAGTTCAGTATTTT. It encodes CASSSPGLVQYF.

The chain is built from TRBV5-6 and TRBJ2-2, with 7 bases aligning to TRBD1. Losses at the gene ends were 1 base for V and 1 base for J; bases not matched to a gene: 7. Germline lookup yields CDR1 SGHDT and CDR2 YYEEEE. CDR3 size: 17 residues. For the CDR3, the DNA is TGTGCCAGCAGCTTGAATGAGGGGACAGAGAACACCGGGGAGCTGTTTTTT. It specifies CASSLNEGTENTGELFF.

The gene calls are TRBV2 and TRBJ2-1, with 11 bases lining up with TRBD2. The CDR3 is made up of 16 amino acids. J was trimmed by 2 bases and V by 7 bases; bases with no gene match: 7. Germline CDR1 SNHLY, CDR2 FYNNEI. In DNA form, the CDR3 reads TGTGCCAGCAAGTTAGCGGGAGGGCCCACCTACAATGAGCAGTTCTTC. Residues: CASKLAGGPTYNEQFF. The whole variable domain, filled in from reference TRBV2 and TRBJ2-1, reads EPEVTQTPSHQVTQMGQEVILRCVPISNHLYFYWYRQILGQKVEFLVSFYNNEISEKSEIFDDQFSVERPDGSNFTLKIRSTKLEDSAMYFCASKLAGGPTYNEQFFGPGTRLTVL.

This chain connects TRBV7-2 to TRBJ2-2; 9 nucleotides line up with TRBD1. The CDR3 is 16 residues long. V was pared by 5 bases and J by 5 bases, with 9 bases of the junction left unmatched. Germline CDR1 SGHTA, CDR2 FQGNSA. CDR3 loop: CASSRRDRARTGELFF. The CDR3 DNA reads as TGTGCCAGCAGCCGACGGGACAGGGCACGAACCGGGGAGCTGTTTTTT.

The gene calls are TRBV6-6 and TRBJ1-5, with D unclear. CDR1 and CDR2 (germline): MNHNY, SVGAGI (reference sequence). The ends were cut back, 6 bases at V and 3 bases at J, with 12 bases in the middle. The CDR3 is 14 residues long. The CDR3 nucleotides are TGTGCCAGCAGCCCCGGTTGGACCAATCAGCCCCAGCATTTT. Protein sequence: CASSPGWTNQPQHF.

The chain recombines TRBV18 with TRBJ1-2; maybe TRBD1 (5 bases). CDR1 and CDR2 from the germline V gene are KGHSH and LQKENI. V was pared by 4 bases and J by 1 base, with 10 bases between. This CDR3 region has 14 residues. Here the CDR3 DNA reads TGTGCCAGCTCACGCTATGGGGGTAACTATGGCTACACCTTC. Protein: CASSRYGGNYGYTF.

The chain carries TRBV5-4 and TRBJ1-1, with D perhaps TRBD1 (6 bases). CDR1 and CDR2 (germline): SGHNT, YYREEE (reference sequence). Trimming shortened V by 0 bases and J by 3 bases, and 15 bases separated the two germline ends. CDR3 length: 16 residues. CDR3 in DNA: TGTGCCAGCAGCTTGGGTGGAGGGGGAGCGTACACTGAAGCTTTCTTT. Translating gives CASSLGGGGAYTEAFF.